This T cell receptor beta chain was found in a study of blood T cell repertoires in COVID-19. Study context: The cDNA or gDNA used as material had been derived from T cells, B-cell-depleted T cells, or PBMCs.

TCRdb's table, derived via immunoSEQ multiplex PCR, lists solely in-frame clones and lacks some. Seen here are roughly 400,000 clones, roughly 91% observed once, and the top ten hold about 0.63%. Across 20 to 25 US areas, participants ranged in age from about 18 to 90 years. Participants' own reports of clinical history determined their cohort assignment. Two consecutive negative NP/OP PCR tests, clearance, or resolved symptoms defined Cohort 3 recovery. The CDR3 is 13 amino acids. Trimming removed 4 bases at V and 9 bases at J, with 13 bases between. Germline CDR1 reads LNHDA; CDR2 reads SQIVND (reference sequence).

Sequenced material: PBMCs or T cells enriched from blood (not recorded which). The gene calls are TRBV19 and TRBJ1-5, with D possibly matching TRBD1 (6 bases). This TCR was recovered from a man younger than 35 who had recovered from COVID-19. Written as DNA, the CDR3 is TGTGCCAGTAGTACCGGACAGATTCGGCCCCAGCATTTT. Its protein is CASSTGQIRPQHF.